This T cell receptor (beta chain) was sequenced for a study of Tregs in tolerant kidney transplant recipients. TCRdb's table, derived via immunoSEQ multiplex PCR, lists solely in-frame clones and lacks some. The sample table includes under 40,000 clones. From germline, CDR1 is SGHAT and CDR2 FQNNGV. This CDR3 region has 15 residues. Germline trimming cut 5 bases from V and 0 bases from J; bases unmatched to any gene: 3. About this clone: The read terminates 3 residues before the CDR3 end, so the remaining end is supplied by the germline J gene.

This rearrangement joins TRBV11-2 to TRBJ2-3; 9 nucleotides agree with TRBD1. The TCR sequence derives from a human donor who received a combined kidney and bone marrow transplant. The sequencing used CD8+ T cells from blood, collected before the transplant. The sequenced part of the CDR3 DNA is TGTGCCAGCAGCCCCGGACAGGGGAGCACAGATACG. Protein sequence: CASSPGQGSTDT. The full CDR3 protein is CASSPGQGSTDTQYF.